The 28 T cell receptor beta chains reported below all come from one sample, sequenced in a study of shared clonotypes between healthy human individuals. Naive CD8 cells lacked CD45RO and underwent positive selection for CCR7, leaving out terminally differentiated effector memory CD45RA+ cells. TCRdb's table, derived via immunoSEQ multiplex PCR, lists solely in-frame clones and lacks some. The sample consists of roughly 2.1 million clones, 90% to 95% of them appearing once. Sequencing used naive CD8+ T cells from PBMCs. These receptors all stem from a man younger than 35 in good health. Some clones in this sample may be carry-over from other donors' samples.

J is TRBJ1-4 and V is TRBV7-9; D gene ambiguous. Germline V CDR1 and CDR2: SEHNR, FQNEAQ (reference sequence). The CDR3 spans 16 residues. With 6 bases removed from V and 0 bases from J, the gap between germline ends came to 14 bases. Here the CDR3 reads CASSSGDHATNEKLFF. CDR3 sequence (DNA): TGTGCCAGCAGTTCCGGGGATCATGCAACTAATGAAAAACTGTTTTTT.

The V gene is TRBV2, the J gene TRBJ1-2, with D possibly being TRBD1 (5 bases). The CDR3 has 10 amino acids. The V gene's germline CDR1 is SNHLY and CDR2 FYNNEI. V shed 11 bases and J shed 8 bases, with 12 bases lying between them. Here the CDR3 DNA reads TGTGCCTGGATAGGGGAAGGCTACACCTTC. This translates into CAWIGEGYTF. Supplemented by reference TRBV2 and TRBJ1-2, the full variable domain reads EPEVTQTPSHQVTQMGQEVILRCVPISNHLYFYWYRQILGQKVEFLVSFYNNEISEKSEIFDDQFSVERPDGSNFTLKIRSTKLEDSAMYFCAWIGEGYTFGSGTRLTVV.

CDR3 coding DNA: TGTGCCTGGAGCCCGACTAGCGGGAGATTAAATGAGCAGTTCTTC. The encoded protein is CAWSPTSGRLNEQFF. This sequence joins TRBV30 and TRBJ2-1, with 12 bases matching TRBD2. Looked up from germline, CDR1 is GTSNPN and CDR2 is SVGIG (reference sequence). This CDR3 spans 15 amino acids. J lost 7 bases, V lost 3 bases, and 7 bases had no gene match.

CDR3 sequence (DNA): TGTGCCTCGGGTCGGGGGAACGAGCAGTACTTC. This gives the protein CASGRGNEQYF. The chain recombines TRBV7-9 with TRBJ2-7; a weak D match, TRBD2 (6 bases). Germline lookup yields CDR1 SEHNR and CDR2 FQNEAQ (reference sequence). This CDR3 has 11 amino acids. The V end lost 11 bases, the J end lost 5 bases, and 13 bases lay between the germline ends.

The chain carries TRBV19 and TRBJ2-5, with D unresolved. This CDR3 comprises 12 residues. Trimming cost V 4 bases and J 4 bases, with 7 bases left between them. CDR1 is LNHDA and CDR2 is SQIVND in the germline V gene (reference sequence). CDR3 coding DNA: TGTGCCAGTAGTACTAGAGGAGAGACCCAGTACTTC. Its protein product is CASSTRGETQYF.

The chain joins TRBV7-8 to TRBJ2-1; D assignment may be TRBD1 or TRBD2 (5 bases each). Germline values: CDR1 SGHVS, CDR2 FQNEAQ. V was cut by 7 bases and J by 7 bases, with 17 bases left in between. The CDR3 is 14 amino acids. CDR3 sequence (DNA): TGTGCCAGCACCAAGGGACCAGTAGGTAATGAGCAGTTCTTC. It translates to CASTKGPVGNEQFF. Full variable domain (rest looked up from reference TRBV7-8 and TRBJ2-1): GAGVSQSPRYKVAKRGQDVALRCDPISGHVSLFWYQQALGQGPEFLTYFQNEAQLDKSGLPSDRFFAERPEGSVSTLKIQRTQQEDSAVYLCASTKGPVGNEQFFGPGTRLTVL.

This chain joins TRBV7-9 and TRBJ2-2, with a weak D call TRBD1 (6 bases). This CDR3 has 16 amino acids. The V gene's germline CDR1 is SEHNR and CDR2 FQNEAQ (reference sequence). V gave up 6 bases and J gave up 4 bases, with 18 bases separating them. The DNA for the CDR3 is TGTGCCAGCAGTCCGGGACAAAGGTCGGCCACCGGGGAGCTGTTTTTT. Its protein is CASSPGQRSATGELFF.

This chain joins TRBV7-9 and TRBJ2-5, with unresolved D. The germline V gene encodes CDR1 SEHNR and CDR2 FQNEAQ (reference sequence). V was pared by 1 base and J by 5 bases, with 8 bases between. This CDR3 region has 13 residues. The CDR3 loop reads CASSLEGWETQYF. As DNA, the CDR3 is TGTGCCAGCAGCTTAGAGGGTTGGGAGACCCAGTACTTC.

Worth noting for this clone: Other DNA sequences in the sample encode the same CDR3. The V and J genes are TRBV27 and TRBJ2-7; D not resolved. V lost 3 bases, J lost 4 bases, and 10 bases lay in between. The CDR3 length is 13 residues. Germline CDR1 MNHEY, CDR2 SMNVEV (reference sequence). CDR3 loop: CASSFLPPYEQYF. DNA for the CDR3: TGTGCCAGCAGTTTCTTGCCCCCTTACGAGCAGTACTTC.

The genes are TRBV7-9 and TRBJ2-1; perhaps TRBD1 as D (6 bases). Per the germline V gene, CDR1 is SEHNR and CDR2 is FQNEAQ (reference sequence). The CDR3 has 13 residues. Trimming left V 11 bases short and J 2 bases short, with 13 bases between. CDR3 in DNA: TGTGCCGGGCTACAGGGCGCCTACAATGAGCAGTTCTTC. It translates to CAGLQGAYNEQFF. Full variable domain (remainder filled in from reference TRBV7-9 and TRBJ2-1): DTGVSQNPRHKITKRGQNVTFRCDPISEHNRLYWYRQTLGQGPEFLTYFQNEAQLEKSRLLSDRFSAERPKGSFSTLEIQRTEQGDSAMYLCAGLQGAYNEQFFGPGTRLTVL.

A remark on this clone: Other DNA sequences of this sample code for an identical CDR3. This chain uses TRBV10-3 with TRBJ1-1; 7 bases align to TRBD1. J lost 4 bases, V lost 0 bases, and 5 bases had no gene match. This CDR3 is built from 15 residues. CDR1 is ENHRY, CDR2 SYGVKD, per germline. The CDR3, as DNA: TGTGCCATCAGTGAGTCCAGACAGGGAAGCACTGAAGCTTTCTTT. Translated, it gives CAISESRQGSTEAFF.

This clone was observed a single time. CDR3 sequence reads: CASSPELAGANEQFF. The CDR3 DNA reads as TGTGCCAGCAGCCCCGAACTAGCGGGGGCCAATGAGCAGTTCTTC. This chain connects TRBV6-5 to TRBJ2-1, with 11 bases matching TRBD2. V dropped 6 bases and J dropped 6; count of bases not matched to a gene: 7. The CDR3 covers 15 residues. Germline-derived CDR1 and CDR2 are MNHEY and SVGAGI.

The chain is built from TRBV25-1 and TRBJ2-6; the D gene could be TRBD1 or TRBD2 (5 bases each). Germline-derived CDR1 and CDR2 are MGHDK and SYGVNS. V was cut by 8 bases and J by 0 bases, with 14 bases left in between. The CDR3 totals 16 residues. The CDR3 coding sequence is TGTGCCAGCGGTAGGGACGGCGACTCTGGGGCCAACGTCCTGACTTTC. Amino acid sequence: CASGRDGDSGANVLTF.

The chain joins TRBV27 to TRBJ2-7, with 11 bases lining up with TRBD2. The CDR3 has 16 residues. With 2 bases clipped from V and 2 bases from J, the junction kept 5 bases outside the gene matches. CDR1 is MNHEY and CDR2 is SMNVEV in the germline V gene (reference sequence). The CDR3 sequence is CASSLKGLAGPYEQYF. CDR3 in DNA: TGTGCCAGCAGTTTAAAAGGACTAGCGGGTCCCTACGAGCAGTACTTC.

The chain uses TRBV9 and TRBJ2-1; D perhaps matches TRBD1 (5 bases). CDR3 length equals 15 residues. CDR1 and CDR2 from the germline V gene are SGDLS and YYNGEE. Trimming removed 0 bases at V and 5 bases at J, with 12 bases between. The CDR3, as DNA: TGTGCCAGCAGCGTAGGTCAGGGATGGGACAATGAGCAGTTCTTC. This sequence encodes CASSVGQGWDNEQFF.

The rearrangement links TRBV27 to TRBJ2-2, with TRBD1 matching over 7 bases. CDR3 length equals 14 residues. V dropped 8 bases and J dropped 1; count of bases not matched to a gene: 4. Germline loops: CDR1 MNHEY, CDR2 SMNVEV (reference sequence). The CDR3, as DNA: TGTGCCAGCCGGGACAGCCTGAACACCGGGGAGCTGTTTTTT. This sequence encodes CASRDSLNTGELFF.

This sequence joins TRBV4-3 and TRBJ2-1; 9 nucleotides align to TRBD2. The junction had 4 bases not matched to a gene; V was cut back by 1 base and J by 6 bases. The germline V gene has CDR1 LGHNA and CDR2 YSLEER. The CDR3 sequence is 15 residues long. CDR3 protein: CASSQGSGGRNEQFF. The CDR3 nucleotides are TGCGCCAGCAGCCAAGGGAGCGGGGGGCGCAATGAGCAGTTCTTC.

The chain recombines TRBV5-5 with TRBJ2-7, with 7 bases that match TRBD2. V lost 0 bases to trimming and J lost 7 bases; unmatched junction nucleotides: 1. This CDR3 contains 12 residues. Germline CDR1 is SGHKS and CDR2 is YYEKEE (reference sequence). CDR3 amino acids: CASSLAGGEQYF. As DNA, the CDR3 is TGTGCCAGCAGCTTGGCGGGGGGTGAGCAGTACTTC.

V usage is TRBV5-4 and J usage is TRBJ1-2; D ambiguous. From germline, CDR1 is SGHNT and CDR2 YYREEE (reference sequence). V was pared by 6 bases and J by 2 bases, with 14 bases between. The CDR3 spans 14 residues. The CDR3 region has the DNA TGTGCCAGCATGGCCCGAGAGCCCAACTATGGCTACACCTTC. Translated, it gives CASMAREPNYGYTF.

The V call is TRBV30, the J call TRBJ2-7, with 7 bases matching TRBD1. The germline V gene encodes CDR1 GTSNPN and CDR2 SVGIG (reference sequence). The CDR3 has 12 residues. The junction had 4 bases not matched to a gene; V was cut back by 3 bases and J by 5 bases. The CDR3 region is CAWSNTGDEQYF. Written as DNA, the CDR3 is TGTGCCTGGAGCAACACAGGGGACGAGCAGTACTTC. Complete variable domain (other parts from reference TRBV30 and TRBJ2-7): SQTIHQWPATLVQPVGSPLSLECTVEGTSNPNLYWYRQAAGRGLQLLFYSVGIGQISSEVPQNLSASRPQDRQFILSSKKLLLSDSGFYLCAWSNTGDEQYFGPGTRLTVT.

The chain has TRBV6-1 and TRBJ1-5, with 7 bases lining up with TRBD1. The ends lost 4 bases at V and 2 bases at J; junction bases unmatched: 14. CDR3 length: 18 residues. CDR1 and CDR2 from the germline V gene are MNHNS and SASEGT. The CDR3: CASSGVRDSTIGNQPQHF. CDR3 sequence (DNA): TGTGCCAGCAGTGGGGTCCGGGACAGTACTATAGGCAATCAGCCCCAGCATTTT.

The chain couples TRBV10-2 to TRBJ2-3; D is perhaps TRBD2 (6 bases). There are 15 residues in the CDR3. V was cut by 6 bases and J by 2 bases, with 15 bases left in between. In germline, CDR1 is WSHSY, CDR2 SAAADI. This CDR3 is CASRPTRANTDTQYF. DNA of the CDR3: TGCGCCAGCAGGCCGACTAGGGCCAACACAGATACGCAGTATTTT.

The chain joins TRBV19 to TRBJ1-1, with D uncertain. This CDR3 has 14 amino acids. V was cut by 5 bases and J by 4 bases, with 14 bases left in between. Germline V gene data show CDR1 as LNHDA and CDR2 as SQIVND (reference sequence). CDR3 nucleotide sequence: TGTGCCAGTAGTTTAAATTGGAAAGGCACTGAAGCTTTCTTT. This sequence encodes CASSLNWKGTEAFF. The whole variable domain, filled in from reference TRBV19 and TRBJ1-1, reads DGGITQSPKYLFRKEGQNVTLSCEQNLNHDAMYWYRQDPGQGLRLIYYSQIVNDFQKGDIAEGYSVSREKKESFPLTVTSAQKNPTAFYLCASSLNWKGTEAFFGQGTRLTVV.

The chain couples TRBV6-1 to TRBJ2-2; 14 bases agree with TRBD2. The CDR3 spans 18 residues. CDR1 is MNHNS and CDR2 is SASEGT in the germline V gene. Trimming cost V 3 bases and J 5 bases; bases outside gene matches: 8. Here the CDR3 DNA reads TGTGCCAGCAGTGATCGACTAGCGGGAGGGCCGGGGACCGGGGAGCTGTTTTTT. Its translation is CASSDRLAGGPGTGELFF.

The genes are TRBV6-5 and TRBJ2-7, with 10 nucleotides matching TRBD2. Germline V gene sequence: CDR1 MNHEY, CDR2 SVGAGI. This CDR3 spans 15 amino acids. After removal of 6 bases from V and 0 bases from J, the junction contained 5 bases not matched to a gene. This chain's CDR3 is CASSFSSGSSYEQYF. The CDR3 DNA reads TGTGCCAGCAGCTTTTCTAGCGGGAGCTCCTACGAGCAGTACTTC.

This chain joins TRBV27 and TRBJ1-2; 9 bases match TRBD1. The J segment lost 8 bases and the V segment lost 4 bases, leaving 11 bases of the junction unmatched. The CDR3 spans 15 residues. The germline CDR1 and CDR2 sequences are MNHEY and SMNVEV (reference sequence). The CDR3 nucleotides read TGTGCCAGCAGTTCCCAGGGACAGGGAGGGTTAGGCTACACCTTC. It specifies CASSSQGQGGLGYTF.

Written as DNA, the CDR3 is TGTGCCAGCAGCTCCCGGCAGGTCTCCTACAATGAGCAGTTCTTC. Its protein is CASSSRQVSYNEQFF. This chain uses TRBV9 with TRBJ2-1; D ambiguous. Germline V gene sequence: CDR1 SGDLS, CDR2 YYNGEE. This CDR3 contains 15 residues. V was trimmed by 4 bases and J by 0 bases, leaving 11 bases between them.

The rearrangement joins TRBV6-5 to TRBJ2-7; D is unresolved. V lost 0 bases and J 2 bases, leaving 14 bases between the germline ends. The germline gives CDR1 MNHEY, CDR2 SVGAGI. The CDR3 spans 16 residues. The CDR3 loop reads CASSYSISEPTYEQYF. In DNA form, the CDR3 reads TGTGCCAGCAGTTACTCGATCTCGGAGCCTACCTACGAGCAGTACTTC.